Below are 16 T cell receptor beta chains sequenced from a single sample in a study of cytomegalovirus exposure and HLA in healthy donors. The PCR made use of 60 Vbeta and 13 Jbeta primers. TCRdb's table, derived via immunoSEQ multiplex PCR, lists solely in-frame clones and lacks some. Of 150,000 or so clones in the sample, under 85% were seen once. Sequenced input: PBMCs. Receptor source: a woman between 40 and 50 years old in good health and CMV-seropositive.

The V and J genes are TRBV27 and TRBJ1-3, with D hard to call. There are 15 residues in the CDR3. Germline CDR1 reads MNHEY; CDR2 reads SMNVEV (reference sequence). Trimming removed 4 bases from V and 0 bases from J, with 10 bases in between. The CDR3 region is CASSSRVGSGNTIYF. The CDR3 nucleotides are TGTGCCAGCAGTTCCCGCGTTGGCTCTGGAAACACCATATATTTT.

The chain links TRBV6-1 to TRBJ1-5; D unclear. Germline loops: CDR1 MNHNS, CDR2 SASEGT. This CDR3 comprises 15 residues. V was cut by 0 bases and J by 5 bases, with 11 bases left in between. As DNA, the CDR3 is TGTGCCAGCAGTGAAGCGTGGGCAGGCGATCAGCCCCAGCATTTT. As protein: CASSEAWAGDQPQHF.

This rearrangement joins TRBV7-6 to TRBJ2-7; D possibly corresponds to TRBD1 (5 bases). The V gene's germline CDR1 is SGHVS and CDR2 FNYEAQ. This CDR3 contains 15 residues. V shed 2 bases and J shed 2 bases, with 13 bases lying between them. The CDR3 DNA is TGTGCCAGCAGCTTAAGGCAGGGTGATGCCTACGAGCAGTACTTC. Translation: CASSLRQGDAYEQYF.

CDR3 loop: CASSQAGTGSTDTQYF. The CDR3 DNA is TGTGCCAGTAGCCAAGCAGGGACAGGGAGCACAGATACGCAGTATTTT. This chain uses TRBV19 with TRBJ2-3; 9 bases fit TRBD1. This CDR3 spans 16 amino acids. V shed 6 bases and J 0 bases; nucleotides not matched to a gene: 7. Germline CDR1 LNHDA, CDR2 SQIVND (reference sequence). The entire variable domain, with the rest obtained from reference TRBV19 and TRBJ2-3, is as follows: DGGITQSPKYLFRKEGQNVTLSCEQNLNHDAMYWYRQDPGQGLRLIYYSQIVNDFQKGDIAEGYSVSREKKESFPLTVTSAQKNPTAFYLCASSQAGTGSTDTQYFGPGTRLTVL.

J is TRBJ1-3 and V is TRBV6-1; D is ambiguous. Germline lookup yields CDR1 MNHNS and CDR2 SASEGT. The CDR3 consists of 14 residues. Between the trimmed V and J ends, which lost 1 base and 4 bases, there was a span of 8 bases. The CDR3 here is CASSEGPGGNTIYF. In DNA, the CDR3 is TGTGCCAGCAGTGAAGGACCGGGGGGAAACACCATATATTTT.

This clone was picked up one time. The rearrangement uses TRBV18 and TRBJ2-3; D perhaps matches TRBD2 (7 bases). The CDR3 is made up of 17 amino acids. Germline CDR1 KGHSH, CDR2 LQKENI. V was shortened by 8 bases and J by 1 base, with 22 bases between the two germline ends. Here the CDR3 reads CASRYQVAGAGTDTQYF. For the CDR3, the DNA is TGTGCCAGCCGATACCAGGTTGCGGGGGCCGGCACAGATACGCAGTATTTT.

The chain carries TRBV5-1 and TRBJ2-3; TRBD2 matches at 10 bases. From germline, CDR1 is SGHRS and CDR2 YFSETQ. Trimming took 4 bases from V and 4 from J; bases not matched to a gene: 9. CDR3 length: 16 amino acids. The CDR3 nucleotides are TGCGCCAGCAGCGTGGGGACTAGCGCGAGGTCAGATACGCAGTATTTT. It encodes CASSVGTSARSDTQYF.

This clone was detected only once. CDR3 loop: CASSFNPSLTGELFF. The CDR3 DNA is TGTGCCAGCAGCTTTAATCCTAGCCTCACCGGGGAGCTGTTTTTT. The chain couples TRBV7-9 to TRBJ2-2, with a possible D match to TRBD2 (5 bases). V was shortened by 3 bases and J by 4 bases, with 12 bases between the two germline ends. Germline V lookup: CDR1 SEHNR, CDR2 FQNEAQ (reference sequence). CDR3 length: 15 amino acids.

Only a few counts were recorded for this clone. This rearrangement joins TRBV5-7 to TRBJ2-5, with D unclear. TRBV5-7 is recorded as an ORF, its role being uncertain. V dropped 2 bases and J dropped 5 bases, with 7 bases sitting between them. This CDR3 comprises 12 residues. The CDR3 bases are TGTGCCAGCAGCTTTCTATGTGAGACCCAGTACTTC. Protein: CASSFLCETQYF.

V is TRBV5-1 and J is TRBJ1-1; 9 bases agree with TRBD1. The CDR3 runs 16 residues. In germline, CDR1 is SGHRS, CDR2 YFSETQ. V shed 0 bases and J 0 bases; nucleotides not matched to a gene: 3. The CDR3 coding sequence is TGCGCCAGCAGCTTGGTCGGGACAGGGCTGAACACTGAAGCTTTCTTT. Its translation: CASSLVGTGLNTEAFF.

V usage is TRBV11-2 and J usage is TRBJ2-7; TRBD2 matches 7 bases. Germline V lookup: CDR1 SGHAT, CDR2 FQNNGV. The trim removed 6 bases at V and 6 bases at J, leaving 17 bases unmatched. The CDR3 extends over 16 amino acids. The CDR3 DNA reads TGTGCCAGCAGTCTAGCGGTTTCGGGCGGCGCTGGCGAGCAGTACTTC. Its protein is CASSLAVSGGAGEQYF.

The CDR3 protein is CASSSQGLAGAPYEQYF. Here the CDR3 DNA reads TGTGCCAGCAGCAGCCAGGGACTAGCGGGGGCCCCCTACGAGCAGTACTTC. J is TRBJ2-5 and V is TRBV13; 14 nucleotides match TRBD2. The J call may be incorrect, as the DNA end agrees better with TRBJ2-7. The CDR3 loop spans 17 amino acids. Per germline, CDR1 PRHDT and CDR2 FYEKMQ (reference sequence).

This clone was observed a few times. This chain links TRBV4-2 with TRBJ2-5; D gene ambiguous. V lost 1 base to trimming and J lost 5 bases, with 11 bases between them. The CDR3 contains 14 residues. Germline CDR1 is LGHNA and CDR2 is YNFKEQ. The CDR3 DNA reads TGTGCCAGCAGCCAAGGCGCCGTCGGTGAGACCCAGTACTTC. Translating it yields CASSQGAVGETQYF.

The CDR3 DNA is TGTGCCTGGAGTGCTCCCCCCAGAACCTATGGCTACACCTTC. The encoded protein is CAWSAPPRTYGYTF. The gene calls are TRBV30 and TRBJ1-2, with no clear D. With 1 base removed from V and 4 bases from J, the gap between germline ends came to 13 bases. CDR1 GTSNPN and CDR2 SVGIG come from the germline V gene (reference sequence). The CDR3 has 14 residues.

The chain uses TRBV5-5 and TRBJ1-1, with 9 positions matching TRBD1. The CDR3 contains 17 residues. V dropped 0 bases and J dropped 0; count of bases not matched to a gene: 6. In germline, CDR1 is SGHKS, CDR2 YYEKEE (reference sequence). The CDR3 DNA follows: TGTGCCAGCAGCTTGGTCGGGACAGGGAGCTTGAACACTGAAGCTTTCTTT. This gives the protein CASSLVGTGSLNTEAFF.

The chain recombines TRBV25-1 with TRBJ1-1, with 7 bases aligning to TRBD1. Germline-derived CDR1 and CDR2 are MGHDK and SYGVNS. The CDR3 extends over 17 amino acids. Trimming took 6 bases from V and 0 from J; bases not matched to a gene: 13. This CDR3 reads CASRETGVPSLNTEAFF. CDR3 DNA sequence: TGTGCCAGCAGAGAAACAGGGGTACCGAGTCTGAACACTGAAGCTTTCTTT.